These 26 T cell receptor beta chains share one sample of origin, sequenced in a study of blood T cell repertoires in COVID-19. TCRdb's table, derived via immunoSEQ multiplex PCR, lists solely in-frame clones and lacks some. The table has about 310,000 clones, around 87% seen once. The sequenced sample was peripheral blood. The receptor set was obtained from a woman aged 50 to 65 who had recovered from COVID-19.

This chain connects TRBV19 to TRBJ2-3, with 7 bases lining up with TRBD2. Germline loops: CDR1 LNHDA, CDR2 SQIVND (reference sequence). Trimming took 5 bases from V and 4 from J; bases not matched to a gene: 6. The CDR3 sequence is 14 residues long. CDR3 in amino acids: CASSASGVPDTQYF. In nucleotides, the CDR3 is TGTGCCAGTAGTGCTAGCGGTGTCCCAGATACGCAGTATTTT.

The chain links TRBV7-8 to TRBJ1-1; D not resolved. V was shortened by 5 bases and J by 1 base, with 14 bases between the two germline ends. This CDR3 contains 15 residues. Germline lookup yields CDR1 SGHVS and CDR2 FQNEAQ. The CDR3 DNA reads as TGTGCCAGCAGCCTCGACCTGGAGGGGAACACTGAAGCTTTCTTT. Protein: CASSLDLEGNTEAFF.

The V and J genes are TRBV11-2 and TRBJ1-2; D uncertain. V lost 0 bases to trimming and J lost 6 bases, with 5 bases between them. The CDR3 extends over 12 amino acids. Germline CDR1 is SGHAT and CDR2 is FQNNGV. The CDR3 sequence is CASSLDSHGYTF. The CDR3 DNA reads TGTGCCAGCAGCTTAGATTCTCATGGCTACACCTTC.

Comments on this clone: Different DNA sequences within this sample yield the same CDR3. This chain joins TRBV10-3 and TRBJ1-2, with a tentative D call TRBD1 (6 bases). Germline V lookup: CDR1 ENHRY, CDR2 SYGVKD. The V gene lost 0 bases and the J gene lost 4 bases, with 9 bases spanning the gap. This CDR3 comprises 14 residues. The CDR3 protein is CAISESRDTYGYTF. Here the CDR3 DNA reads TGTGCCATCAGTGAGTCGAGGGACACCTATGGCTACACCTTC.

V gene TRBV7-2 combines with J gene TRBJ2-3, with D possibly matching TRBD1 (6 bases). Germline V lookup: CDR1 SGHTA, CDR2 FQGNSA. CDR3 size: 11 residues. The CDR3 bases are TGTGGTACAGGGATGGCAGATACGCAGTATTTT. Translated: CGTGMADTQYF. Using reference TRBV7-2 and TRBJ2-3 for the parts outside the CDR3, the full variable domain is GAGVSQSPSNKVTEKGKDVELRCDPISGHTALYWYRQSLGQGLEFLIYFQGNSAPDKSGLPSDRFSAERTGGSVSTLTIQRTQQEDSAVYLCGTGMADTQYFGPGTRLTVL.

This clone was detected only once. The chain has TRBV5-1 and TRBJ2-7; D is perhaps TRBD2 (5 bases). The V end was cut by 0 bases, the J end by 6 bases, with 13 bases between. This CDR3 contains 14 residues. Germline V gene lookup returns CDR1 SGHRS and CDR2 YFSETQ. As DNA, the CDR3 is TGCGCCAGCAGCTTGGATGGTGGGAGACCCGAGCAGTACTTC. Translated, it gives CASSLDGGRPEQYF. Drawing the rest from reference TRBV5-1 and TRBJ2-7, the complete variable domain is KAGVTQTPRYLIKTRGQQVTLSCSPISGHRSVSWYQQTPGQGLQFLFEYFSETQRNKGNFPGRFSGRQFSNSRSEMNVSTLELGDSALYLCASSLDGGRPEQYFGPGTRLTVT.

This clone turned up a few times. The genes are TRBV6-5 and TRBJ1-6, with unresolved D. CDR1 and CDR2 (germline): MNHEY, SVGAGI. Deletions cut 0 bases from V and 6 bases from J, with 12 bases between. This CDR3 has 16 residues. For the CDR3, the DNA is TGTGCCAGCAGTTACTCGTTTCGGGGTAGTAATTCACCCCTCCACTTT. Translated: CASSYSFRGSNSPLHF.

This clone was seen only once. The rearrangement links TRBV11-3 to TRBJ2-2, with D possibly TRBD2 on 6 matching bases. CDR3 length equals 16 residues. In germline, CDR1 is SGHNT, CDR2 YENEEA. V was shortened by 5 bases and J by 2 bases, with 15 bases between the two germline ends. CDR3 nucleotide sequence: TGTGCCAGCAGCGAGACGTGGACTACCAACACCGGGGAGCTGTTTTTT. This gives the protein CASSETWTTNTGELFF.

The chain links TRBV19 to TRBJ1-2, with D possibly TRBD1 on 5 matching bases. The CDR3 length is 13 residues. V was clipped by 6 bases and J by 8 bases, with 16 bases between them. Germline V gene sequence: CDR1 LNHDA, CDR2 SQIVND (reference sequence). The CDR3 here is CASRLREAFGYTF. CDR3 sequence (DNA): TGTGCCAGTAGGCTCAGGGAGGCCTTCGGCTACACCTTC.

The gene calls are TRBV29-1 and TRBJ1-1, with TRBD1 matching over 9 bases. The ends lost 7 bases at V and 7 bases at J; junction bases unmatched: 4. In germline, CDR1 is SQVTM, CDR2 ANQGSEA. The CDR3 spans 11 residues. Here the CDR3 DNA reads TGCAGCGCACACAGGGGGCGTGAAGCTTTCTTT. Translated, it gives CSAHRGREAFF.

The V call is TRBV28, the J call TRBJ1-2; TRBD1 matches 8 bases. Germline assignment: CDR1 MDHEN and CDR2 SYDVKM. J gave up 4 bases and V 5 bases, and 6 bases lay outside the gene matches. This CDR3 has 14 amino acids. The CDR3 region has the DNA TGTGCCAGCAGTGCCGGACAGGGCCGCTATGGCTACACCTTC. This codes for CASSAGQGRYGYTF.

The chain joins TRBV6-2 or TRBV6-3 to TRBJ2-1, with 8 bases matching TRBD1. The V gene's germline CDR1 is MNHEY and CDR2 SVGEGT. The CDR3 is made up of 15 amino acids. Trimming removed 5 bases from V and 8 bases from J; junction bases left unmatched: 11. The CDR3 spells CASSAGQVPMDEQFF. CDR3 DNA sequence: TGTGCCAGCAGTGCGGGACAGGTGCCTATGGATGAGCAGTTCTTC.

This clone was observed many times. The chain recombines TRBV6-5 with TRBJ2-3; possibly TRBD2 for D (5 bases). Germline CDR1 and CDR2: MNHEY and SVGAGI. The CDR3 length is 16 residues. Between the trimmed V and J ends, which lost 0 bases and 1 base, there was a span of 11 bases. CDR3 sequence (DNA): TGTGCCAGCAGTTACTCGACTATGTCTCGCACAGATACGCAGTATTTT. This encodes CASSYSTMSRTDTQYF.

V and J are TRBV15 and TRBJ2-3; tentative D call: TRBD1 (6 bases). The germline V gene has CDR1 LNHNV and CDR2 YYDKDF (reference sequence). Deletions cut 3 bases from V and 3 bases from J, with 7 bases between. The CDR3 length is 13 residues. The DNA for the CDR3 is TGTGCCACCAGCAGGAGGGGGACAGATACGCAGTATTTT. Translation: CATSRRGTDTQYF.

The chain joins TRBV30 to TRBJ2-3, with D possibly being TRBD1 (5 bases). Trimming took off 0 bases at V and 1 base at J, with 14 bases between the two ends. The CDR3 consists of 16 residues. Germline lookup yields CDR1 GTSNPN and CDR2 SVGIG (reference sequence). The chain's CDR3 is CAWSVHRGYGTDTQYF. The CDR3 coding sequence is TGTGCCTGGAGTGTACATAGGGGTTATGGCACAGATACGCAGTATTTT.

The V call is TRBV29-1, the J call TRBJ2-5; 12 nucleotides line up with TRBD2. This CDR3 has 13 residues. Germline assignment: CDR1 SQVTM and CDR2 ANQGSEA. V lost 7 bases and J lost 5; bases outside the gene matches: 5. For the CDR3, the DNA is TGCAGCGCGACTAGCGGGGGCGGGGAGACCCAGTACTTC. Translation: CSATSGGGETQYF.

V gene TRBV5-4 combines with J gene TRBJ2-3, with 10 bases aligning to TRBD2. The junction had 3 bases not matched to a gene; V was cut back by 2 bases and J by 0 bases. Germline V gives CDR1 SGHNT, CDR2 YYREEE (reference sequence). The CDR3 consists of 16 residues. CDR3 sequence (DNA): TGTGCCAGCAGCTTACGACTAGCGGGCAGCACAGATACGCAGTATTTT. It is translated as CASSLRLAGSTDTQYF.

Worth noting for this clone: Other DNA variants within this sample encode the same CDR3. The rearrangement uses TRBV27 and TRBJ1-2, with D possibly matching TRBD1 (6 bases). Trimming pared 4 bases from V and 4 bases from J, leaving 13 bases between. Germline-derived CDR1 and CDR2 are MNHEY and SMNVEV (reference sequence). This CDR3 is built from 14 residues. DNA of the CDR3: TGTGCCAGCAGTTCTTCCGGACAGATCTATGGCTACACCTTC. Protein product: CASSSSGQIYGYTF.

This clone was counted a single time. The chain is built from TRBV6-2 or TRBV6-3 and TRBJ2-2, with 9 bases aligning to TRBD1. There are 19 residues in the CDR3. Germline V gene sequence: CDR1 MNHEY, CDR2 SVGEGT. Trimming removed 5 bases from V and 0 bases from J; junction bases left unmatched: 13. CDR3 in DNA: TGTGCCAGCAGTACCTTCCGGGACAGGGCCCAAGCGAACACCGGGGAGCTGTTTTTT. It encodes CASSTFRDRAQANTGELFF.

The chain carries TRBV5-1 and TRBJ2-1; TRBD1 might be the D (6 bases). V dropped 0 bases and J dropped 3 bases, with 7 bases sitting between them. The CDR3 has 14 residues. Germline values: CDR1 SGHRS, CDR2 YFSETQ. The CDR3 protein is CASSLGDNYNEQFF. The CDR3 nucleotides read TGCGCCAGCAGCTTGGGGGACAACTACAATGAGCAGTTCTTC.

This clone has only one observation. V and J are TRBV6-6 and TRBJ2-1; 10 bases match TRBD1. The CDR3 is 15 amino acids. The V gene's germline CDR1 is MNHNY and CDR2 SVGAGI (reference sequence). The V and J ends lost 5 bases and 0 bases, in that order; junction bases with no gene match: 1. The CDR3 here is CASSRDRGSYNEQFF. The CDR3, as DNA: TGTGCCAGCAGTAGGGACAGGGGCTCCTACAATGAGCAGTTCTTC.

The chain combines TRBV5-6 with TRBJ1-4, with 8 bases fitting TRBD1. The CDR3 covers 16 residues. CDR1 SGHDT and CDR2 YYEEEE come from the germline V gene. V lost 0 bases, J lost 8 bases, and 9 bases stayed unmatched. CDR3 DNA sequence: TGTGCCAGCAGCTTGGCCCGAGAGACAGGGGAGGAAAAACTGTTTTTT. It translates to CASSLARETGEEKLFF.

V gene TRBV6-5 combines with J gene TRBJ1-2; 7 bases agree with TRBD1. The trim removed 5 bases at V and 3 bases at J, leaving 0 bases unmatched. Germline-derived CDR1 and CDR2 are MNHEY and SVGAGI. This CDR3 region has 12 residues. The DNA of the CDR3 is TGTGCCAGCAGTCAGGGGGACTATGGCTACACCTTC. Translating it yields CASSQGDYGYTF.

The chain carries TRBV3-1 (or the pseudogene TRBV3-2) and TRBJ2-1; D is ambiguous. The germline V gene has CDR1 LGHDT and CDR2 YNNKEL (reference sequence). This CDR3 spans 14 amino acids. V was cut by 1 base and J by 8 bases, with 12 bases left in between. The CDR3 DNA is TGTGCCAGCAGCCAAGTTTCTCAGAACGATGAGCAGTTCTTC. This encodes CASSQVSQNDEQFF.

The table lists this clone with a count of one. This rearrangement joins TRBV28 to TRBJ1-2, with 7 bases identical to TRBD1. This CDR3 is built from 15 residues. Looked up from germline, CDR1 is MDHEN and CDR2 is SYDVKM. V was pared by 5 bases and J by 6 bases, with 12 bases of the junction left unmatched. The chain's CDR3 is CASSTTGQGVDGYTF. Written as DNA, the CDR3 is TGTGCCAGCAGTACGACCGGGCAGGGGGTCGATGGCTACACCTTC.

J is TRBJ2-3 and V is TRBV5-1; 7 bases match TRBD2. The V segment lost 0 bases and the J segment 2 bases; nucleotides outside the gene matches: 3. This CDR3 is built from 15 residues. Germline lookup yields CDR1 SGHRS and CDR2 YFSETQ. CDR3 coding DNA: TGCGCCAGCAGCTTGGAGCGGGGAGACACAGATACGCAGTATTTT. Translated, it gives CASSLERGDTDTQYF.